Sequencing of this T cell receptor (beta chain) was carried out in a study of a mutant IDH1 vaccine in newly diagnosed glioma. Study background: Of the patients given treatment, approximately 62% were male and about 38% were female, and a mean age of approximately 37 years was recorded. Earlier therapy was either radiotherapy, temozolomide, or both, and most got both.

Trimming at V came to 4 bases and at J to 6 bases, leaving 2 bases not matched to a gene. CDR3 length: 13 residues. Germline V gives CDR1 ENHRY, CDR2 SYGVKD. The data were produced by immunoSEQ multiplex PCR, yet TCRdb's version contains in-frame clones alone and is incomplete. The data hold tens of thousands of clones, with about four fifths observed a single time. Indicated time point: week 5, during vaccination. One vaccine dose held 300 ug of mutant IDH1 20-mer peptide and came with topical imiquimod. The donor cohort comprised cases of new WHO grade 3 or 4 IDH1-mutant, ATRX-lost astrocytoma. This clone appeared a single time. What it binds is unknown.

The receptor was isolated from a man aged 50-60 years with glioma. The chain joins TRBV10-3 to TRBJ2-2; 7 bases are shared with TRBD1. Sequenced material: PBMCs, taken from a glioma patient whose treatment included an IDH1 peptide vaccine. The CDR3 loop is CAISATGAGELFF. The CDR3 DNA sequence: TGTGCCATCAGTGCCACAGGGGCCGGGGAGCTGTTTTTT.